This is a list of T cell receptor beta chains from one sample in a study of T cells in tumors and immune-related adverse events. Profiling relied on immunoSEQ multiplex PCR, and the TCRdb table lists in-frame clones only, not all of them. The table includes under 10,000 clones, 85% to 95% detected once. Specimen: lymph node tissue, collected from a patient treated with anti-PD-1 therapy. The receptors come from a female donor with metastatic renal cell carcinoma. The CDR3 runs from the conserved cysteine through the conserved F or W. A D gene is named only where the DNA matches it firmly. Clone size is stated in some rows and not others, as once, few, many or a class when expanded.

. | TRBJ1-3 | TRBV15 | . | CATSRDKPRGNTIYF | TGTGCCACCAGCAGAGATAAGCCCCGGGGAAACACCATATATTTT
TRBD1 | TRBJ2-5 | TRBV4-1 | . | CASSLPGQGETQYF | TGCGCCAGCAGCCTCCCAGGACAGGGAGAGACCCAGTACTTC
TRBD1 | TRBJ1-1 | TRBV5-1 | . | CASSWGQGGGTAFF | TGCGCCAGCAGCTGGGGACAGGGCGGGGGAACTGCTTTCTTT
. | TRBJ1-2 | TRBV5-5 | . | CASSLRRTINYGYTF | TGTGCCAGCAGCTTGAGGAGGACTATTAACTATGGCTACACCTTC
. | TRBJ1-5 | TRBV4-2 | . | CASSQAGVSQPQHF | TGTGCCAGCAGCCAAGCAGGGGTGAGTCAGCCCCAGCATTTT
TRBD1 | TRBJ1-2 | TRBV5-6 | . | CASSRGQIYGYTF | TGTGCCAGCAGCCGGGGACAGATCTATGGCTACACCTTC
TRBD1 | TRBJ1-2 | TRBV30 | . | CAWSVGTGDGYTF | TGTGCCTGGAGCGTAGGGACAGGGGACGGCTACACCTTC
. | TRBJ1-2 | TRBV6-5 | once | CATQGINYGYTF | TGTGCCACACAAGGGATCAACTATGGCTACACCTTC
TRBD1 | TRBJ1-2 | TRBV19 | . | CASISPARDRAHGYTF | TGTGCCAGTATATCTCCAGCGCGGGACAGGGCCCATGGCTACACCTTC
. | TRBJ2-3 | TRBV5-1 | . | CASSLENRFTDTQYF | TGCGCCAGCAGCTTGGAGAACAGATTCACAGATACGCAGTATTTT
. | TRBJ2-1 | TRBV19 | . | CASSPWSRDNEQFF | TGTGCCAGTAGCCCGTGGTCCCGGGACAATGAGCAGTTCTTC
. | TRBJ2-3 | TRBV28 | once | CASSFSIGGFTQYF | TGTGCCAGCAGTTTCAGTATAGGGGGGTTCACGCAGTATTTT
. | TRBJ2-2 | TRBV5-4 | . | CASSFRSSAQIANTGELFF | TGTGCCAGCAGCTTTAGGTCTAGCGCGCAGATCGCGAACACCGGGGAGCTGTTTTTT
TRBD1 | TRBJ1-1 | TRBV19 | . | CASSTLRQGTEAFF | TGTGCCAGTAGTACACTACGACAGGGGACTGAAGCTTTCTTT
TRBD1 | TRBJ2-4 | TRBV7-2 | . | CASSLDRVAKNIQYF | TGTGCCAGCAGCTTGGACAGGGTAGCCAAAAACATTCAGTACTTC
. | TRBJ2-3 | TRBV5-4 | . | CASSLAREGGTDTQYF | TGTGCCAGCAGCTTGGCGAGGGAAGGGGGCACAGATACGCAGTATTTT
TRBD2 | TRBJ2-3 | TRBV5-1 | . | CASSLRTSGSTDTQYF | TGCGCCAGCAGCCTAAGGACTAGCGGGAGCACAGATACGCAGTATTTT
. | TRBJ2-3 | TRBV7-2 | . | CASSLDWHPTDTQYF | TGTGCCAGCAGCTTAGACTGGCATCCCACAGATACGCAGTATTTT
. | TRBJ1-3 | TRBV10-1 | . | CASSGGGSVKSGNTIYF | TGCGCCAGCAGTGGGGGGGGTTCTGTGAAGTCTGGAAACACCATATATTTT
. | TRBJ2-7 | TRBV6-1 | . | CASSERIGAEEQYF | TGTGCCAGCAGTGAACGAATCGGGGCTGAGGAGCAGTACTTC
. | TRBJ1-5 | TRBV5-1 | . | CASSLGVNQPQHF | TGCGCCAGCAGCTTGGGAGTTAATCAGCCCCAGCATTTT
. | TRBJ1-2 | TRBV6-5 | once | CASSYSVGYGYTF | TGTGCCAGCAGTTACTCGGTGGGCTATGGCTACACCTTC
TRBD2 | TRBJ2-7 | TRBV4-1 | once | CASSQDSGRPYEQYF | TGCGCCAGCAGCCAAGATAGCGGGAGGCCTTACGAGCAGTACTTC
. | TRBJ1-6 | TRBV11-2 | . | CASSLGRNSPLHF | TGTGCCAGCAGCTTAGGGCGGAATTCACCCCTCCACTTT
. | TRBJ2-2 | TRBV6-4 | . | CASSAQHTGELFF | TGTGCCAGCAGTGCGCAGCACACCGGGGAGCTGTTTTTT
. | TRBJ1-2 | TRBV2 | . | CANRPTGSYGYTF | TGTGCCAACCGCCCAACAGGGTCCTATGGCTACACCTTC
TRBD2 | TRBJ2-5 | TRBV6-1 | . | CASSEEASGRQTQYF | TGTGCCAGCAGTGAAGAAGCTAGCGGGAGGCAGACCCAGTACTTC
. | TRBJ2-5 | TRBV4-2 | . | CASSQVFAAMGETQYF | TGTGCCAGCAGCCAAGTATTTGCCGCGATGGGAGAGACCCAGTACTTC
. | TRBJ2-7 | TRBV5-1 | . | CASSFDGSYEQYF | TGCGCCAGCAGCTTCGACGGATCGTACGAGCAGTACTTC
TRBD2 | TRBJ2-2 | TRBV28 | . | CASTLSGAPKAGELFF | TGTGCCAGCACTCTTAGCGGGGCGCCTAAAGCCGGGGAGCTGTTTTTT
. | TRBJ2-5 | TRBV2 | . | CARSRSRETQYF | TGTGCCAGATCCCGGTCCCGGGAGACCCAGTACTTC
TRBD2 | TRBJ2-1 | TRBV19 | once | CASSVQGLAGYNEQFF | TGTGCCAGTAGTGTTCAAGGACTAGCGGGATACAATGAGCAGTTCTTC
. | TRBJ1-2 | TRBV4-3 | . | CASSQAGRTNYGYTF | TGCGCCAGCAGCCAAGCCGGCAGGACTAACTATGGCTACACCTTC
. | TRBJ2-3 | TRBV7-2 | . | CASSYDSVSTDTQYF | TGTGCCAGCAGCTATGACAGCGTTAGCACAGATACGCAGTATTTT